Listed here are 16 T cell receptor beta chains from one sample, sequenced in a study of blood T cell repertoires in COVID-19. Data came from immunoSEQ multiplex PCR; TCRdb stores just in-frame clones and leaves some out. The sample carries 200,000 to 300,000 clones, about 90% recorded once. The sequenced sample was peripheral blood. The origin of the receptors is a man aged 25 to 45 with COVID-19, enrolled during active disease.

The rearrangement joins TRBV3-1 (or the pseudogene TRBV3-2) to TRBJ2-3; 13 bases fit TRBD2. CDR1 is LGHDT, CDR2 YNNKEL, per germline (reference sequence). The V segment lost 4 bases and the J segment 0 bases; nucleotides outside the gene matches: 10. The CDR3 runs 19 residues. The CDR3 loop reads CASSPLTSGGVGSTDTQYF. The CDR3 nucleotides read TGTGCCAGCAGCCCCCTAACTAGCGGGGGGGTTGGTAGCACAGATACGCAGTATTTT.

This clone showed up just once. The rearrangement joins TRBV30 to TRBJ2-7, with a weak D call TRBD1 (5 bases). Germline-derived CDR1 and CDR2 are GTSNPN and SVGIG (reference sequence). The CDR3 covers 14 residues. The V and J ends lost 0 bases and 2 bases respectively, with 11 bases between them. The CDR3 sequence is CAWSVGVRAYEQYF. The CDR3 DNA is TGTGCCTGGAGTGTAGGGGTCCGAGCCTACGAGCAGTACTTC.

This chain links TRBV29-1 with TRBJ2-1, with unresolved D. CDR3 length: 10 residues. Germline V gives CDR1 SQVTM, CDR2 ANQGSEA. V dropped 4 bases and J dropped 8 bases, with 6 bases sitting between them. The CDR3 DNA follows: TGCAGCGTTGGAGCTCATGAGCAGTTCTTC. It codes for CSVGAHEQFF.

This clone was seen more than once but under ten times. The genes are TRBV28 and TRBJ2-2; maybe TRBD1 (5 bases). Between the trimmed V and J ends, which lost 4 bases and 2 bases, there was a span of 11 bases. This CDR3 has 15 residues. The germline V gene has CDR1 MDHEN and CDR2 SYDVKM. The CDR3 DNA is TGTGCCAGCAGTTCGGCAGGGATAAACACCGGGGAGCTGTTTTTT. Translating it yields CASSSAGINTGELFF.

This rearrangement joins TRBV3-1 (or the pseudogene TRBV3-2) to TRBJ2-3; 13 bases agree with TRBD2. This CDR3 spans 19 amino acids. Trimming took 4 bases from V and 5 from J; bases not matched to a gene: 15. CDR1 LGHDT and CDR2 YNNKEL come from the germline V gene (reference sequence). Here the CDR3 DNA reads TGTGCCAGCAGCCCTACACTAGCGGGGGGGCAAGTAGAAGGAGATACGCAGTATTTT. This translates into CASSPTLAGGQVEGDTQYF.

This clone was seen a handful of times. V and J are TRBV11-2 and TRBJ1-5; D is uncertain. The CDR3 totals 14 residues. The V end was cut by 0 bases, the J end by 4 bases, with 7 bases between. The germline V gene has CDR1 SGHAT and CDR2 FQNNGV. This chain's CDR3 is CASSLDRFNQPQHF. The DNA of the CDR3 is TGTGCCAGCAGCTTAGACAGGTTTAATCAGCCCCAGCATTTT.

The chain joins TRBV5-1 to TRBJ1-2; TRBD1 aligns across 7 bases. There are 16 residues in the CDR3. The V and J ends lost 0 bases and 2 bases, in that order; junction bases with no gene match: 7. Germline V lookup: CDR1 SGHRS, CDR2 YFSETQ. CDR3 sequence: CASSLGQGEGNYGYTF. The CDR3 bases are TGCGCCAGCAGCTTGGGACAGGGAGAGGGAAACTATGGCTACACCTTC.

J is TRBJ2-3 and V is TRBV4-2; weak D call: TRBD2 (6 bases). Looked up from germline, CDR1 is LGHNA and CDR2 is YNFKEQ. V gave up 3 bases and J gave up 5 bases, with 15 bases separating them. This CDR3 is built from 15 residues. The CDR3 sequence: CASSHPMLGGDTQYF. Here the CDR3 DNA reads TGTGCCAGCAGCCACCCTATGTTGGGGGGAGATACGCAGTATTTT.

This chain connects TRBV5-4 to TRBJ1-4, with TRBD1 as a possible D gene (5 bases). V lost 4 bases, J lost 8 bases, and 15 bases lay in between. The CDR3 contains 14 residues. CDR1 SGHNT and CDR2 YYREEE come from the germline V gene (reference sequence). CDR3 protein: CASSRGTSHEKLFF. CDR3 DNA sequence: TGTGCCAGCAGCCGAGGGACTTCTCACGAAAAACTGTTTTTT.

The gene calls are TRBV5-1 and TRBJ2-7, with 10 nucleotides matching TRBD1. V lost 4 bases to trimming and J lost 2 bases; unmatched junction nucleotides: 3. Germline CDR1 is SGHRS and CDR2 is YFSETQ. The CDR3 contains 14 residues. The CDR3 DNA follows: TGCGCCAGCAGCGGCGGGACAGGGGCCTACGAGCAGTACTTC. Amino acids: CASSGGTGAYEQYF.

This chain connects TRBV5-1 to TRBJ2-5; 10 bases map to TRBD1. This CDR3 is 16 amino acids long. V lost 0 bases to trimming and J lost 4 bases; unmatched junction nucleotides: 6. Germline CDR1 reads SGHRS; CDR2 reads YFSETQ. CDR3: CASSLGVTGGIETQYF. CDR3 in DNA: TGCGCCAGCAGCTTGGGCGTGACAGGGGGCATAGAGACCCAGTACTTC.

The J gene is TRBJ1-1, the V gene TRBV7-9, with TRBD1 matching over 7 bases. V trimming: 2 bases; J trimming: 2 bases; junction bases outside the gene matches: 11. The CDR3 is made up of 17 amino acids. Germline V gives CDR1 SEHNR, CDR2 FQNEAQ (reference sequence). The CDR3 sequence is CASSLINYRDSNTEAFF. The CDR3 region has the DNA TGTGCCAGCAGCTTAATAAACTACCGGGACAGTAACACTGAAGCTTTCTTT.

The chain joins TRBV10-1 to TRBJ2-1, with D possibly matching TRBD1 (7 bases). Germline loops: CDR1 WNHNN, CDR2 SYGVQD (reference sequence). Trimming took 7 bases from V and 4 from J, leaving 20 bases between them. The CDR3 is made up of 16 amino acids. The CDR3 protein is CASKLRQGGRYNEQFF. In DNA, the CDR3 is TGCGCCAGCAAACTCCGACAGGGTGGGAGGTACAATGAGCAGTTCTTC.

The genes are TRBV24-1 and TRBJ1-5; the D is unclear. V dropped 3 bases and J dropped 9 bases, with 8 bases sitting between them. Germline CDR1 KGHDR, CDR2 SFDVKD. CDR3 length equals 12 residues. The CDR3 loop reads CATSDERGPQHF. The CDR3 DNA reads TGTGCCACCAGTGATGAGAGAGGGCCCCAGCATTTT.

This chain connects TRBV6-2 or TRBV6-3 to TRBJ1-1; no reliable D call. CDR1 and CDR2 (germline): MNHEY, SVGEGT. V was shortened by 5 bases and J by 7 bases, with 17 bases between the two germline ends. There are 14 residues in the CDR3. In nucleotides, the CDR3 is TGTGCCAGCAGTCCCTACGAACTTTCGGGTGAAGCTTTCTTT. Encoded protein: CASSPYELSGEAFF.

The genes are TRBV9 and TRBJ2-5, with 7 bases identical to TRBD2. Trimming took 3 bases from V and 0 from J; bases not matched to a gene: 5. Germline V gives CDR1 SGDLS, CDR2 YYNGEE. CDR3 length: 15 amino acids. The CDR3 DNA is TGTGCCAGCAGCGCCAGCGGGGTAAACCAAGAGACCCAGTACTTC. This encodes CASSASGVNQETQYF.